Given below is one TCR beta chain in context. The sample originates from a study of blood T cell repertoires in COVID-19. Study-wide context: COVID-19 samples, acute and convalescent, were from the United States, Italy and Spain. T cells, B-cell-depleted T cells, or PBMCs supplied cDNA or gDNA.

CDR1 and CDR2 from the germline V gene are LNHNV and YYDKDF (reference sequence). The CDR3 runs 15 residues. The V end was cut by 1 base, the J end by 0 bases, with 10 bases between. In the original analysis: Amplifying reference gene primers gave estimates of nucleated cell counts. Sequencing used immunoSEQ multiplex PCR; TCRdb keeps in-frame clones, though not all of them. D and trimming were read from the DNA, whereas the V and J calls and clone size are those reported in that table. The sample lists roughly 68,000 clones, roughly 83% occurring once. The TCR sequence derives from an elderly woman with acute or convalescent COVID-19. Sample: peripheral blood. The chain couples TRBV15 to TRBJ2-7; TRBD1 is a possible D gene (6 bases). DNA for the CDR3: TGTGCCACCAGCAGAGGTGGACAGTCCTCCTACGAGCAGTACTTC. Translated: CATSRGGQSSYEQYF.